These T cell receptor beta chains were read from a single sample in a study of T cells after yellow fever vaccination. TCRdb called the 5' RACE reads again in MiXCR, with one record for every CDR3 protein. The sample shows 250,000 or so distinct CDR3 sequences, 6.5% to 7.5% of them seen only once. The sample consisted of CD4+ T cells sorted from PBMCs, taken on the day of the yellow fever booster vaccination. These TCRs come from a man aged 30 to 39 who received the YFV17D yellow fever vaccine. Both conserved end residues are part of each CDR3.

j_call v_call cdr3_aa
TRBJ1-6 TRBV7-2 CASSLAQEPPLHF
TRBJ2-1 TRBV6-5 CASSYVTSGSRNEQFF
TRBJ1-6 TRBV20-1 CSAPPVDRVRGSPLHF
TRBJ2-3 TRBV12-3/TRBV12-4 CASSLRPLGGRPGDTQYF
TRBJ2-4 TRBV5-1 CASSLGQGENIQYF
TRBJ2-3 TRBV20-1 CSARGSGRSGNTDTQYF
TRBJ2-1 TRBV7-9 CASSLGTGQNEQFF
TRBJ2-1 TRBV18 CASSLTAGASGSNEQFF
TRBJ2-5 TRBV4-1 CASSRDRGRGETQYF
TRBJ2-5 TRBV6-5 CASSYGGFQETQYF
TRBJ2-6 TRBV10-3 CAISPGTGTGANVLTF
TRBJ1-1 TRBV18 CASSLDRASFEAFF
TRBJ1-2 TRBV4-2 CASSQEGASSNYGYTF
TRBJ2-7 TRBV6-5 CASSYSGLLSYEQYF
TRBJ2-3 TRBV4-3 CASSQEVTTASNTQYF
TRBJ1-2 TRBV20-1 CSASTGGLRYGYTF
TRBJ1-1 TRBV27 CASSLDRGEAFF
TRBJ1-2 TRBV7-2 CASSSPSIHSYTF
TRBJ2-5 TRBV10-3 CAISEVSGVSTQYF
TRBJ2-5 TRBV4-3 CASSQGTGSFGETQYF
TRBJ2-7 TRBV29-1 CSVLGQGYEQYF
TRBJ2-7 TRBV19 CASSIDLALASYEQYF
TRBJ2-1 TRBV20-1 CSAGTRGLNNEQFF
TRBJ2-1 TRBV7-9 CASSFEEQFF
TRBJ2-7 TRBV7-2 CASSLVPVVAGVHF
TRBJ2-7 TRBV28 CASTSDIPYEQYF
TRBJ2-5 TRBV10-2 CATSASRETQYF
TRBJ2-5 TRBV20-1 CSASSPPSQYF
TRBJ2-7 TRBV7-9 CASSKRATYEQYF
TRBJ1-4 TRBV4-1 CASSRGQGTNEKLFF
TRBJ1-2 TRBV29-1 CSVGQGATGYTF
TRBJ2-5 TRBV4-3 CASSQDSLETQYF
TRBJ2-1 TRBV5-1 CASSLGGRGKNEQFF
TRBJ1-1 TRBV14 CASSNTRGWATEAFF
TRBJ2-4 TRBV5-1 CASSVGGGTKNIQYF
TRBJ2-7 TRBV28 CASSLGPHSYEQYF
TRBJ2-2 TRBV7-2 CASSFHLAGTSGLNTGELFF
TRBJ1-5 TRBV5-1 CASSLDGQMNQPQHF
TRBJ2-1 TRBV20-1 CSARRGAGGPDSEQFF
TRBJ2-1 TRBV27 CASGLGTREQFF
TRBJ2-1 TRBV20-1 CSARTGGINEQFF
TRBJ2-1 TRBV12-3/TRBV12-4 CASSLRSEQFF
TRBJ2-3 TRBV10-3 CATREMGGRNTQYF
TRBJ2-3 TRBV27 CASSLSRPRTDTQYF
TRBJ2-3 TRBV3-1 CASASTDTQYF
TRBJ2-1 TRBV4-1 CASSPLPTSGARPSSYNEQFF
TRBJ2-1 TRBV7-3 CASSSQGLAGYNEQFF
TRBJ2-5 TRBV9 CASSVAGGLGETQYF
TRBJ1-1 TRBV6-2/TRBV6-3 CATREGIFNTEAFF
TRBJ2-1 TRBV7-9 CASSSPLGSHKEQFF
TRBJ2-3 TRBV6-1 CASSEQGDTQYF
TRBJ2-5 TRBV5-1 CASSLFARQETQYF
TRBJ2-2 TRBV3-1 CASSQSSGELFF